The next 5 T cell receptor beta chains were all read from a single sample in a study of glioma-infiltrating T cells. TCR alpha and beta CDR3 regions were amplified from RNA using iRepertoire nested multiplex PCR. MiXCR was run by TCRdb on the multiplex PCR reads, yielding one entry per CDR3 protein. The data show about 400,000 distinct CDR3 sequences, with around 38% seen just once and about 12% held by the top ten. What was sequenced was glioma tissue, nonneoplastic brain tissue, or PBMCs (not recorded which). Receptors were obtained from a human donor with low-grade glioma or glioblastoma, undergoing nonglioma brain surgery, or in good health (not recorded which).

The chain joins TRBV12-3 or TRBV12-4 to TRBJ1-1, with D perhaps TRBD1 (6 bases). This CDR3 spans 15 amino acids. Trimming took 5 bases from V and 7 from J, leaving 20 bases between them. CDR3 region: CASSTMGGFEFEAFF. The CDR3 nucleotides read TGTGCCAGCAGTACTATGGGGGGCTTCGAATTTGAAGCTTTCTTT.

The chain combines TRBV20-1 with TRBJ1-6; the D is unclear. V lost 0 bases to trimming and J lost 6 bases, with 9 bases between them. In germline, CDR1 is DFQATT, CDR2 SNEGSKA (reference sequence). The CDR3 has 14 residues. The CDR3 region is CSARDKQLNSPLHF. CDR3 bases: TGCAGTGCTAGAGATAAACAGCTTAATTCACCCCTCCACTTT.

This clonotype was observed many times. The rearrangement joins TRBV25-1 to TRBJ2-2; D unresolved. Trimming took 4 bases from V and 5 from J, leaving 11 bases between them. The CDR3 spans 14 residues. Germline V gene lookup returns CDR1 MGHDK and CDR2 SYGVNS. CDR3 nucleotide sequence: TGTGCCAGCAGTGCACCATGGGGAACCGGGGAGCTGTTTTTT. This sequence encodes CASSAPWGTGELFF.

Ten or more counts support this clonotype. This chain connects TRBV25-1 to TRBJ1-4; 7 nucleotides match TRBD1. This CDR3 is 14 amino acids long. With 3 bases clipped from V and 7 bases from J, the junction kept 5 bases outside the gene matches. Germline assignment: CDR1 MGHDK and CDR2 SYGVNS. The CDR3 loop reads CASSDTRTGEKLFF. In DNA form, the CDR3 reads TGTGCCAGCAGTGACACCAGGACAGGTGAAAAACTGTTTTTT.

This clonotype was counted a few times. The V gene is TRBV7-2, the J gene TRBJ1-4; no clear D. The CDR3 has 15 residues. CDR1 and CDR2 from the germline V gene are SGHTA and FQGNSA. V dropped 1 base and J dropped 5 bases, with 11 bases sitting between them. The CDR3 region has the DNA TGTGCCAGCAGCTTAGTCCTTAGCAGGAATGAAAAACTGTTTTTT. As protein: CASSLVLSRNEKLFF.